Listed below are T cell receptor beta chains from one sample, sequenced in a study of shared clonotypes between healthy human individuals. TCRdb's table, derived via immunoSEQ multiplex PCR, lists solely in-frame clones and lacks some. The profile shows about 2.1 million clones, 93% of them singletons. The sequenced material came from naive CD8+ T cells from PBMCs. The receptors come from a man aged 18 to 29 in good health. Some clones in this sample may be carry-over from other donors' samples. CDR3s include the opening cysteine and the closing phenylalanine or tryptophan. Each record gives: clone size, J gene, D gene, V gene, CDR3 protein, CDR3 DNA. A D gene is named only where the DNA matches it firmly. Rows may omit the clone size; those that give it use once, few, many or a size class.

clone size: -; J gene: TRBJ2-7; D gene: TRBD2; V gene: TRBV13; CDR3 protein: CASRGRGLSGLADALTSYEQYF; CDR3 DNA: TGTGCCAGCAGAGGCAGGGGGCTCTCTGGACTAGCGGACGCCTTAACCTCATACGAGCAGTACTTC
clone size: -; J gene: TRBJ1-1; D gene: -; V gene: TRBV7-9; CDR3 protein: CASSKWDTEAFF; CDR3 DNA: TGTGCCAGCAGCAAGTGGGACACTGAAGCTTTCTTT
clone size: -; J gene: TRBJ2-5; D gene: TRBD1; V gene: TRBV7-9; CDR3 protein: CASSYPGTGGETQYF; CDR3 DNA: TGTGCCAGCAGCTACCCCGGGACAGGCGGAGAGACCCAGTACTTC
clone size: -; J gene: TRBJ2-1; D gene: -; V gene: TRBV27; CDR3 protein: CASSFIASSYNEQFF; CDR3 DNA: TGTGCCAGCAGTTTTATAGCTAGCTCCTACAATGAGCAGTTCTTC
clone size: -; J gene: TRBJ1-5; D gene: -; V gene: TRBV2; CDR3 protein: CASSEWGYSNQPQHF; CDR3 DNA: TGTGCCAGCAGTGAATGGGGATATAGCAATCAGCCCCAGCATTTT
clone size: -; J gene: TRBJ2-7; D gene: TRBD2; V gene: TRBV27; CDR3 protein: CASSLTSGGYEQYF; CDR3 DNA: TGTGCCAGCAGTTTAACTAGCGGGGGATACGAGCAGTACTTC
clone size: -; J gene: TRBJ2-5; D gene: -; V gene: TRBV2; CDR3 protein: CASVSGERGETQYF; CDR3 DNA: TGTGCCAGCGTGTCAGGGGAGAGGGGAGAGACCCAGTACTTC
clone size: -; J gene: TRBJ1-2; D gene: -; V gene: TRBV5-5; CDR3 protein: CASSPDLSYGYTF; CDR3 DNA: TGTGCCAGCAGCCCTGATCTGTCCTATGGCTACACCTTC
clone size: -; J gene: TRBJ2-1; D gene: -; V gene: TRBV4-1; CDR3 protein: CASSQDPNYNEQFF; CDR3 DNA: TGCGCCAGCAGCCAAGATCCTAACTACAATGAGCAGTTCTTC
clone size: -; J gene: TRBJ2-2; D gene: -; V gene: TRBV9; CDR3 protein: CASSVETASNTGELFF; CDR3 DNA: TGTGCCAGCAGCGTAGAGACAGCTTCGAACACCGGGGAGCTGTTTTTT
clone size: once; J gene: TRBJ1-5; D gene: -; V gene: TRBV10-3; CDR3 protein: CAISESGGISQPQHF; CDR3 DNA: TGTGCCATCAGTGAGTCTGGGGGGATCAGCCAGCCCCAGCATTTT
clone size: -; J gene: TRBJ2-7; D gene: TRBD1; V gene: TRBV28; CDR3 protein: CASTHGQGRSYEQYF; CDR3 DNA: TGTGCCAGCACCCACGGACAGGGTCGTTCCTACGAGCAGTACTTC
clone size: -; J gene: TRBJ2-2; D gene: -; V gene: TRBV9; CDR3 protein: CASSVGARNTGELFF; CDR3 DNA: TGTGCCAGCAGCGTCGGGGCACGGAACACCGGGGAGCTGTTTTTT
clone size: -; J gene: TRBJ2-7; D gene: -; V gene: TRBV11-2; CDR3 protein: CASSFSGNHAYEQYF; CDR3 DNA: TGTGCCAGCAGCTTTAGCGGCAACCACGCCTACGAGCAGTACTTC
clone size: once; J gene: TRBJ2-1; D gene: -; V gene: TRBV6-5; CDR3 protein: CASSYSVRNEQFF; CDR3 DNA: TGTGCCAGCAGTTACTCGGTGCGTAATGAGCAGTTCTTC
clone size: -; J gene: TRBJ1-1; D gene: -; V gene: TRBV6-6; CDR3 protein: CASSYTDSTEAFF; CDR3 DNA: TGTGCCAGCAGTTACACCGACAGCACTGAAGCTTTCTTT
clone size: -; J gene: TRBJ2-7; D gene: TRBD1; V gene: TRBV6-5; CDR3 protein: CASSSGQGPDEQYF; CDR3 DNA: TGTGCCAGCAGTTCAGGACAGGGGCCCGACGAGCAGTACTTC
clone size: -; J gene: TRBJ2-7; D gene: TRBD1; V gene: TRBV5-1; CDR3 protein: CASSWTGDHEQYF; CDR3 DNA: TGCGCCAGCAGCTGGACAGGGGACCACGAGCAGTACTTC
clone size: -; J gene: TRBJ1-6; D gene: -; V gene: TRBV29-1; CDR3 protein: CSAGGGDSPLHF; CDR3 DNA: TGCAGCGCCGGTGGAGGGGATTCACCCCTCCACTTT
clone size: -; J gene: TRBJ1-1; D gene: TRBD1; V gene: TRBV18; CDR3 protein: CASSQDRDTEAFF; CDR3 DNA: TGTGCCAGCTCACAGGACAGGGACACTGAAGCTTTCTTT
clone size: -; J gene: TRBJ1-1; D gene: TRBD1; V gene: TRBV19; CDR3 protein: CASSTGTGIMNTEAFF; CDR3 DNA: TGTGCCAGTAGTACTGGGACAGGAATTATGAACACTGAAGCTTTCTTT
clone size: -; J gene: TRBJ2-7; D gene: -; V gene: TRBV7-9; CDR3 protein: CASSLGLPIHEQYF; CDR3 DNA: TGTGCCAGCAGCTTAGGACTCCCAATCCACGAGCAGTACTTC
clone size: -; J gene: TRBJ1-2; D gene: TRBD1; V gene: TRBV6-6; CDR3 protein: CASSLPGGSYGYTF; CDR3 DNA: TGTGCCAGCAGTTTACCAGGGGGCTCGTATGGCTACACCTTC
clone size: -; J gene: TRBJ2-2; D gene: -; V gene: TRBV7-9; CDR3 protein: CASIWGNTGELFF; CDR3 DNA: TGTGCCAGCATTTGGGGGAACACCGGGGAGCTGTTTTTT
clone size: -; J gene: TRBJ1-4; D gene: TRBD1; V gene: TRBV18; CDR3 protein: CASSPDRINEKLFF; CDR3 DNA: TGTGCCAGCTCACCGGACAGGATCAATGAAAAACTGTTTTTT
clone size: -; J gene: TRBJ2-2; D gene: TRBD2; V gene: TRBV9; CDR3 protein: CASARTGLAGGELFF; CDR3 DNA: TGTGCCAGCGCTCGGACGGGACTAGCGGGCGGGGAGCTGTTTTTT
clone size: -; J gene: TRBJ2-7; D gene: TRBD2; V gene: TRBV2; CDR3 protein: CASSEYGRAYEQYF; CDR3 DNA: TGTGCCAGCAGTGAATACGGGAGGGCCTACGAGCAGTACTTC
clone size: once; J gene: TRBJ1-1; D gene: TRBD1; V gene: TRBV27; CDR3 protein: CASARGEGAGEAFF; CDR3 DNA: TGTGCCAGCGCCCGGGGGGAGGGGGCAGGAGAAGCTTTCTTT
clone size: -; J gene: TRBJ2-7; D gene: -; V gene: TRBV6-5; CDR3 protein: CASSYRVRSYEQYF; CDR3 DNA: TGTGCCAGCAGTTACAGGGTCAGATCCTACGAGCAGTACTTC
clone size: -; J gene: TRBJ2-7; D gene: TRBD2; V gene: TRBV2; CDR3 protein: CASSLAGVYEQYF; CDR3 DNA: TGTGCCAGCAGCCTAGCGGGAGTCTACGAGCAGTACTTC
clone size: once; J gene: TRBJ1-2; D gene: TRBD1; V gene: TRBV7-2; CDR3 protein: CASSSRQGNYGYTF; CDR3 DNA: TGTGCCAGCAGCTCGCGACAGGGAAACTATGGCTACACCTTC
clone size: -; J gene: TRBJ2-3; D gene: -; V gene: TRBV6-5; CDR3 protein: CASNSVDTQYF; CDR3 DNA: TGTGCCAGCAATTCGGTGGATACGCAGTATTTT
clone size: -; J gene: TRBJ1-1; D gene: -; V gene: TRBV5-4; CDR3 protein: CASSLAEAEEAFF; CDR3 DNA: TGTGCCAGCAGCTTGGCCGAGGCGGAAGAAGCTTTCTTT
clone size: -; J gene: TRBJ2-7; D gene: -; V gene: TRBV19; CDR3 protein: CASSPLAENSYEQYF; CDR3 DNA: TGTGCCAGTAGTCCCTTAGCGGAAAACTCCTACGAGCAGTACTTC
clone size: -; J gene: TRBJ1-1; D gene: -; V gene: TRBV30; CDR3 protein: CAWSVTVMNTEAFF; CDR3 DNA: TGTGCCTGGAGTGTAACTGTCATGAACACTGAAGCTTTCTTT
clone size: -; J gene: TRBJ2-3; D gene: TRBD2; V gene: TRBV11-2; CDR3 protein: CASSLPGLVTSTDTQYF; CDR3 DNA: TGTGCCAGCAGCTTACCTGGACTAGTAACTAGCACAGATACGCAGTATTTT
clone size: -; J gene: TRBJ1-5; D gene: -; V gene: TRBV28; CDR3 protein: CASRSVFNQPQHF; CDR3 DNA: TGTGCCAGCAGGTCAGTATTCAATCAGCCCCAGCATTTT
clone size: -; J gene: TRBJ2-5; D gene: TRBD2; V gene: TRBV7-9; CDR3 protein: CASSLAWQEGGVQETQYF; CDR3 DNA: TGTGCCAGCAGCTTAGCGTGGCAGGAGGGAGGGGTCCAAGAGACCCAGTACTTC
clone size: -; J gene: TRBJ1-6; D gene: TRBD1; V gene: TRBV30; CDR3 protein: CAWGWDSYNSPLHF; CDR3 DNA: TGTGCCTGGGGCTGGGACAGCTATAATTCACCCCTCCACTTT
clone size: once; J gene: TRBJ1-2; D gene: -; V gene: TRBV6-4; CDR3 protein: CASSDLPGQNYGYTF; CDR3 DNA: TGTGCCAGCAGTGACTTGCCGGGGCAGAACTATGGCTACACCTTC
clone size: once; J gene: TRBJ1-2; D gene: TRBD1; V gene: TRBV4-3; CDR3 protein: CASSLWDRGVDGYTF; CDR3 DNA: TGCGCCAGCAGCCTCTGGGACAGGGGGGTGGATGGCTACACCTTC
clone size: -; J gene: TRBJ1-1; D gene: TRBD1; V gene: TRBV14; CDR3 protein: CASSTAGTGYTEAFF; CDR3 DNA: TGTGCCAGCAGCACTGCCGGGACAGGGTACACTGAAGCTTTCTTT
clone size: -; J gene: TRBJ1-3; D gene: -; V gene: TRBV2; CDR3 protein: CASTPRGLSGNTIYF; CDR3 DNA: TGTGCCAGCACTCCCAGGGGCCTCTCTGGAAACACCATATATTTT
clone size: -; J gene: TRBJ2-7; D gene: -; V gene: TRBV6-1; CDR3 protein: CASRDRGYEQYF; CDR3 DNA: TGTGCCAGCAGGGACCGCGGGTACGAGCAGTACTTC
clone size: once; J gene: TRBJ2-3; D gene: TRBD1; V gene: TRBV7-6; CDR3 protein: CASSSGARGQVDTQYF; CDR3 DNA: TGTGCCAGCAGCTCCGGGGCCAGGGGGCAGGTAGATACGCAGTATTTT
clone size: once; J gene: TRBJ1-2; D gene: -; V gene: TRBV13; CDR3 protein: CASKSLWKGMGGYTF; CDR3 DNA: TGTGCCAGCAAAAGCTTATGGAAGGGGATGGGTGGCTACACCTTC
clone size: -; J gene: TRBJ2-7; D gene: -; V gene: TRBV6-5; CDR3 protein: CASSPQVPMLSEQYF; CDR3 DNA: TGTGCCAGCAGTCCACAGGTCCCTATGTTATCCGAGCAGTACTTC
clone size: -; J gene: TRBJ1-3; D gene: -; V gene: TRBV5-3; CDR3 protein: CARSLAGPSGNTIYF; CDR3 DNA: TGTGCCAGAAGCTTGGCGGGCCCTTCTGGAAACACCATATATTTT
clone size: -; J gene: TRBJ2-7; D gene: -; V gene: TRBV27; CDR3 protein: CASSFQRADSYEQYF; CDR3 DNA: TGTGCCAGCAGTTTCCAGCGGGCGGACTCCTACGAGCAGTACTTC
clone size: -; J gene: TRBJ2-1; D gene: TRBD2; V gene: TRBV7-9; CDR3 protein: CASSLGFQREMNEQFF; CDR3 DNA: TGTGCCAGCAGCTTAGGGTTCCAGCGGGAGATGAATGAGCAGTTCTTC
clone size: once; J gene: TRBJ1-5; D gene: -; V gene: TRBV9; CDR3 protein: CASSQQGGYQPQHF; CDR3 DNA: TGTGCCAGCAGTCAACAGGGAGGCTATCAGCCCCAGCATTTT
clone size: once; J gene: TRBJ1-1; D gene: -; V gene: TRBV6-1; CDR3 protein: CASGGRLNTEAFF; CDR3 DNA: TGTGCCAGCGGCGGACGGCTGAACACTGAAGCTTTCTTT
clone size: -; J gene: TRBJ2-7; D gene: -; V gene: TRBV13; CDR3 protein: CASRDINEQYF; CDR3 DNA: TGTGCCAGCCGAGACATAAATGAGCAGTACTTC